The 15 T cell receptor beta chains below were found in one sample sequenced in a study of monozygotic twins with inflammatory bowel disease. TCRdb re-called the 5' RACE reads and shows each CDR3 protein once, DNA omitted. This table holds 400,000 to 500,000 distinct CDR3 sequences. Material: blood. These receptors were collected from a human donor with ulcerative colitis or Crohn's disease, or a healthy co-twin of an affected twin (not recorded which).

This chain uses TRBV19 with TRBJ2-7; TCRdb's assignment of TRBD2 cannot be checked, as there is no DNA. Per germline, CDR1 LNHDA and CDR2 SQIVND (reference sequence). The CDR3 is 14 amino acids. Here the CDR3 reads CASSMASGSYEQYF.

The chain employs TRBV27 and TRBJ2-3; TCRdb's D gene call, TRBD2, goes unchecked for lack of DNA. CDR3 length: 15 residues. CDR1 MNHEY and CDR2 SMNVEV come from the germline V gene (reference sequence). The CDR3 region is CASSLLLAGARLQYF.

This chain links TRBV18 with TRBJ1-5; checking the TCRdb D call of TRBD1 is not possible without DNA. There are 15 residues in the CDR3. CDR1 KGHSH and CDR2 LQKENI come from the germline V gene. CDR3 amino acids: CASSRSRGGMEPQHF.

The chain recombines TRBV5-1 with TRBJ2-2; no DNA is available, so the TRBD2 call from TCRdb remains unchecked. The CDR3 runs to 14 residues. Germline V gives CDR1 SGHRS, CDR2 YFSETQ. The CDR3 sequence is CASRRDGGTGELFF.

The V gene is TRBV5-1, the J gene TRBJ1-4. Per the germline V gene, CDR1 is SGHRS and CDR2 is YFSETQ. The CDR3 contains 15 residues. CDR3 sequence: CASSLSTGGSEKLFF.

V is TRBV20-1 and J is TRBJ2-5; TCRdb picks TRBD2, but there is no DNA to check that call. CDR3 length equals 14 residues. Germline CDR1 reads DFQATT; CDR2 reads SNEGSKA (reference sequence). CDR3 in amino acids: CSLSGLGSQETQYF.

The gene calls are TRBV9 and TRBJ2-3. The germline CDR1 and CDR2 sequences are SGDLS and YYNGEE. The CDR3 runs 14 residues. CDR3 region: CASSVTGSTDTQYF.

V and J are TRBV20-1 and TRBJ1-2. The CDR3 sequence is 16 residues long. The germline V gene has CDR1 DFQATT and CDR2 SNEGSKA (reference sequence). The CDR3 region is CSARDRTGPPIYGYTF.

The J gene is TRBJ2-5, the V gene TRBV20-1; the D call from TCRdb, TRBD2, cannot be confirmed without DNA. CDR3 length equals 14 residues. The germline V gene encodes CDR1 DFQATT and CDR2 SNEGSKA (reference sequence). The CDR3 loop reads CSARSAAAQETQYF.

The chain links TRBV6-1 to TRBJ1-4; TCRdb names TRBD1, which stays unverified in the absence of DNA. The CDR3 sequence is 16 residues long. Germline V gives CDR1 MNHNS, CDR2 SASEGT. The CDR3 reads CASRPGREPTNEKLFF.

The V gene is TRBV12-3 or TRBV12-4, the J gene TRBJ1-1. This CDR3 spans 15 amino acids. The CDR3 reads CASSFAGGTDTEAFF.

V and J are TRBV3-1 and TRBJ1-6; the D call of TRBD1 rests on TCRdb alone, since no DNA is present to check it. Germline CDR1 LGHDT, CDR2 YNNKEL (reference sequence). CDR3 size: 14 residues. The chain's CDR3 is CASSYTGNNSPLHF.

The chain links TRBV2 to TRBJ1-5; TCRdb selects TRBD1, and the lack of DNA leaves this call unchecked. CDR1 SNHLY and CDR2 FYNNEI come from the germline V gene. This CDR3 contains 16 residues. CDR3 loop: CASAKDRGPGNQPQHF.

The chain uses TRBV7-2 and TRBJ1-6; the D gene TCRdb calls, TRBD1, cannot be checked with no DNA. Germline-derived CDR1 and CDR2 are SGHTA and FQGNSA. This CDR3 spans 17 amino acids. The CDR3 loop is CASSLVPPGQGNSPLHF.

The CDR3 loop is CASSLTGDSYNEQFF. The genes are TRBV5-1 and TRBJ2-1; there is no DNA to check the TCRdb D call of TRBD1. CDR3 length: 15 residues. CDR1 is SGHRS, CDR2 YFSETQ, per germline. Complete variable domain (other parts from reference TRBV5-1 and TRBJ2-1): KAGVTQTPRYLIKTRGQQVTLSCSPISGHRSVSWYQQTPGQGLQFLFEYFSETQRNKGNFPGRFSGRQFSNSRSEMNVSTLELGDSALYLCASSLTGDSYNEQFFGPGTRLTVL.